This T cell receptor (beta chain) was sequenced during a study of OX40 agonist ivuxolimab in advanced cancers. The study's findings and limits: Antigens targeted by the expanded peripheral T cells were not determined.

Produced via immunoSEQ multiplex PCR; TCRdb's table is partial and in-frame only. The sample contains about 37,000 clones, 87% of which appear only once. In regard to this clone: Its antigen is currently unknown.

The CDR3 covers 15 residues. Germline V lookup: CDR1 SGHAT, CDR2 FQNNGV. V lost 2 bases and J 7 bases, leaving 14 bases between the germline ends. The gene calls are TRBV11-2 and TRBJ2-2; no definite D call. This clonotype was obtained from an adult with an advanced solid tumor such as melanoma, head and neck, liver or kidney cancer. The sample was CD4+ or CD8+ T cells sorted from blood, taken in a trial of the OX40 agonist ivuxolimab. This CDR3 is CASSLSPEDGGELFF. The CDR3 region has the DNA TGTGCCAGCAGCTTATCCCCCGAGGATGGCGGGGAGCTGTTTTTT.